This T cell receptor beta chain was documented in a study of cytomegalovirus exposure and HLA in healthy donors. Study overall: Among around 200 million T cells, an earlier analysis found around 100 million unique TCR beta sequences.

The CDR3 has 15 amino acids. Germline loops: CDR1 SGHRS, CDR2 YFSETQ. Deletions cut 4 bases from V and 7 bases from J, with 20 bases between. PCR employed 60 Vbeta and 13 Jbeta primers. Using immunoSEQ multiplex PCR, the repertoire was profiled, and TCRdb retains in-frame clones only, with some absent. This table holds roughly 100,000 clones, about three quarters found once. The chain links TRBV5-1 to TRBJ1-2; D remains unclear. This receptor was obtained from a man under 40 in good health and CMV-seropositive. The source material was PBMCs. Here the CDR3 reads CASSPLPQSAAGYTF. The DNA of the CDR3 is TGCGCCAGCAGCCCCCTCCCACAGTCTGCAGCTGGCTACACCTTC.